These T cell receptor beta chains were read from a single sample in a study of blood T cells in healthy people across ages. Via MiXCR, TCRdb re-called the 5' RACE reads, giving one row per CDR3 protein. The data hold hundreds of thousands of distinct CDR3 sequences, with 45% to 50% observed a single time. The sample consisted of blood. These receptors all come from a woman in her sixties or seventies in good health. The CDR3 runs from the conserved cysteine through the conserved F or W. D genes are given only for firm matches. Clone size is shown for a subset of rows, as once, few, many or a class of expanded clone.

V	J	D	size	DNA	CDR3
TRBV5-4	TRBJ2-3	-	-	TGTGCCAGCAGCTTGGCAGGGGATCGGGCAGATACGCAGTATTTT	CASSLAGDRADTQYF
TRBV20-1	TRBJ2-1	TRBD1	-	TGCAGTGCTAGAGGACAGGGGGCTATTGGGACCCAGTTCTTC	CSARGQGAIGTQFF
TRBV9	TRBJ2-3	-	few	TGTGCCAGCAGCGTAACCCTAGCGGATACGCAGTATTTT	CASSVTLADTQYF
TRBV7-9	TRBJ2-1	-	once	TGTGCCAGCAGCTTAGCTGCGGTGGGTCGGCAGTTCTTC	CASSLAAVGRQFF
TRBV7-2	TRBJ2-1	-	-	TGTGCCAGCAGCCCGGCGAACCTAGCTGGGCTGTTCTTC	CASSPANLAGLFF
TRBV27	TRBJ2-7	TRBD1	-	TGTGCCAGCGCCCGGGACAGGGAAGGCGAGCAGTACTTC	CASARDREGEQYF
TRBV3-1	TRBJ2-5	TRBD2	-	TGTGCCAGCCATAGCGGGAACCTGATGAAGACCCAGTACTTC	CASHSGNLMKTQYF
TRBV12-3/TRBV12-4	TRBJ2-5	TRBD2	-	TGTGCCAGCACAATAGCGGGAGCTGACAATGAGCAGTACTTC	CASTIAGADNEQYF
TRBV7-2	TRBJ2-7	TRBD2	-	TGTGCCAGCAGCTTAGGACTAGCGCTATACAATGAGCAGTACTTC	CASSLGLALYNEQYF
TRBV20-1	TRBJ1-2	-	-	TGCAGTGCTAGAGCCCGGGGCGGAGCTAACTATGGCTACACCTTC	CSARARGGANYGYTF
TRBV28	TRBJ2-4	-	-	TGTGCCAGCAAGGGGGCAGGAGGGAACTTAGCCAAAAACATTCAGTACTTC	CASKGAGGNLAKNIQYF
TRBV2	TRBJ1-5	-	-	TGTACCAGCAGGTTGGGGACTAGACAGGTTAGCAATCAGCCCCAGCATTTT	CTSRLGTRQVSNQPQHF
TRBV7-8	TRBJ2-5	-	-	TGTGCCAGCAGCTTGACAACGGGCCTATACAATGAGCAGTACTTC	CASSLTTGLYNEQYF
TRBV4-2	TRBJ2-7	-	few	TGTGCCAGCAAACCGACTATATTGTCCTACGAGCAGTACTTC	CASKPTILSYEQYF
TRBV4-3	TRBJ2-7	TRBD2	few	TGCGCCAGCAGCCAAGATAAAACTAGCGGGGGGTTGACCTACGAGCAGTACTTC	CASSQDKTSGGLTYEQYF
TRBV6-6	TRBJ2-3	-	-	TGTGCCAGCAGCTACGGGTGGGCCGATAGTACGCAGTATTTT	CASSYGWADSTQYF
TRBV7-2	TRBJ2-5	TRBD1	few	TGTGCCAGCAGCTTTAACAGGGGGGCAGAGACCCAGTACTTC	CASSFNRGAETQYF
TRBV12-3/TRBV12-4	TRBJ2-7	TRBD1	few	TGTGCCAGCAGTTTAGGCGACAGGGGAACGTACGAGCAGTACTTC	CASSLGDRGTYEQYF
TRBV7-9	TRBJ2-3	-	-	TGTGCCAGCAGGTTCGACCTGGGTTATTCCCATTTAGATACGCAGTATTTT	CASRFDLGYSHLDTQYF
TRBV24-1	TRBJ2-5	-	-	TGTGCCACCAGTGACCAACGAATCCAAGGGGGAAGTTCCCCCCAGGAGACCCAGTACTTC	CATSDQRIQGGSSPQETQYF
TRBV29-1	TRBJ2-1	TRBD1	-	TGCAGCGTTGAAAGAGGGGGCAGGAGGTACGATGAGCAGTTCTTC	CSVERGGRRYDEQFF
TRBV29-1	TRBJ2-7	TRBD2	-	TGCAGCGTGATCCCGGGACTAGCGGGAGGGTACAATGAGCAGTACTTC	CSVIPGLAGGYNEQYF
TRBV2	TRBJ1-2	-	few	TGTGCCAGCGGCGCCGAAACTCGATGGAACTATGGCTACACCTTC	CASGAETRWNYGYTF
TRBV20-1	TRBJ2-3	-	-	TGCAGTGTATGGGGGCGCATAGATACGCAGTATTTT	CSVWGRIDTQYF
TRBV2	TRBJ2-1	TRBD2	-	TGTGCCAGCAGCTTCCGTGGGACTAGCGGGGAGAAGGAGCAGTTCTTC	CASSFRGTSGEKEQFF
TRBV5-1	TRBJ2-1	-	-	TGCGCCAGCAGCTTACAGTCCCAAGAGACCCAGTTCTTC	CASSLQSQETQFF
TRBV25-1	TRBJ2-6	-	-	TGTGCCAGCAGTGGACGGACGGCTGGAGCCAGCGTCCTGACTTTC	CASSGRTAGASVLTF
TRBV4-3	TRBJ2-1	-	few	TGCGCCAGCAGCCAAGACGGGGGGCGGCCGTTCTTC	CASSQDGGRPFF
TRBV6-5	TRBJ1-2	TRBD1	-	TGTGCCAGCTACCGACAGGGGGCTGATGGCTACACCTTC	CASYRQGADGYTF
TRBV20-1	TRBJ1-6	-	few	TGCAGTGCTAGAGATGGAATCCGGGTCTCCAATTCACCCCTCCACTTT	CSARDGIRVSNSPLHF
TRBV10-3	TRBJ2-3	TRBD2	few	TGTGCCATCAGCGCCGGGGGGTCTAGCACAGATACGCAGTATTTT	CAISAGGSSTDTQYF
TRBV3-1	TRBJ2-1	TRBD2	-	TGTGCCAGCAGCCACAGTGGGAGGGTCGTCAATGAGCAGTTCTTC	CASSHSGRVVNEQFF
TRBV9	TRBJ2-3	-	-	TGTGCCAGCAGCGTAGAAGGCGCGGGAAAGATCGCAGATACGCAGTATTTT	CASSVEGAGKIADTQYF
TRBV5-1	TRBJ2-5	TRBD1	-	TGCGCCAGCAGCCCACAGGGGAGTGAGCAGTACTTC	CASSPQGSEQYF
TRBV10-3	TRBJ2-1	-	-	TGTGCCATCAGGGGGGCTGCTGGGACCCTCTACAATGAGCAGTTCTTC	CAIRGAAGTLYNEQFF
TRBV7-6	TRBJ2-1	TRBD2	-	TGTGCCAGCAGCTTAAGGCTAGCGGGCTTCTCCTACAATGAGCAGTTCTTC	CASSLRLAGFSYNEQFF
TRBV28	TRBJ2-7	-	-	TGTGCCAGTCTAGCGCGAAGTTCCTACGAGCAGTACTTC	CASLARSSYEQYF
TRBV12-3/TRBV12-4	TRBJ1-2	-	-	TGTGCCAGTAGAGAAGCAGCCTCCTATGGCTACACCTTC	CASREAASYGYTF
TRBV7-2	TRBJ2-3	TRBD2	-	TGTGCCAGCAGCTTACGTTCTAGCGGGACTCTCACAGATACGCAGTATTTT	CASSLRSSGTLTDTQYF
TRBV6-2/TRBV6-3	TRBJ2-5	-	few	TGTGCCAGCAGTCCCCTTAGCGAGGGAGAGACCCAGTACTTC	CASSPLSEGETQYF
TRBV25-1	TRBJ2-2	-	-	TGCGCCAGCAGTGACGACGGCAGAAACACCGGGGAGCTGTTTTTT	CASSDDGRNTGELFF
TRBV20-1	TRBJ2-7	TRBD1	-	TGCAGTGCCATTCAGGGGGCCTACGAGCAGTACTTC	CSAIQGAYEQYF
TRBV4-2	TRBJ2-7	-	many	TGTGCCAGCAGCCAAGATGTAGGGCAGAGCGAGCAGTACTTC	CASSQDVGQSEQYF
TRBV7-2	TRBJ2-5	-	few	TGTGCCAGCAGCCGGACCGGAAGACAAGAGACCCAGTACTTC	CASSRTGRQETQYF
TRBV7-8	TRBJ2-7	-	-	TGTGCCAGCAGCTCTGGACCGGGGTACGAGCAGTACTTC	CASSSGPGYEQYF
TRBV12-3/TRBV12-4	TRBJ2-7	-	few	-	CASSSSGTPSNEQYF
TRBV4-3	TRBJ1-2	TRBD1	few	TGCGCCAGCAGCCCCAGGACAGGCACTCATGGCTACACCTTC	CASSPRTGTHGYTF
TRBV5-6	TRBJ2-7	-	-	TGTGCCAGCAGCTTGGGACAGCCAACCTACGAGCAGTACTTC	CASSLGQPTYEQYF